The 29 T cell receptor beta chains given below trace back to one sample, sequenced in a study of tumor-infiltrating lymphocytes in localized non-small cell lung cancer. Assay: immunoSEQ multiplex PCR; the TCRdb copy retains only in-frame clones and omits some. Among around 12,000 clones listed, 70% to 90% were seen once. The sample was uninvolved lung tissue not adjacent to the tumor. Receptor source: a human donor with non-small cell lung cancer.

The CDR3 is CASKGEDEKLFF. The CDR3 coding sequence is TGTGCCAGCAAAGGGGAAGACGAAAAACTGTTTTTT. The chain has TRBV2 and TRBJ1-4; a weak D match, TRBD1 (5 bases). Germline CDR1 reads SNHLY; CDR2 reads FYNNEI. The CDR3 sequence is 12 residues long. V gave up 7 bases and J gave up 8 bases, with 11 bases separating them.

V is TRBV14 and J is TRBJ2-1, with 11 nucleotides matching TRBD2. The V segment lost 3 bases and the J segment 8 bases; nucleotides outside the gene matches: 9. Per germline, CDR1 SGHDN and CDR2 FVKESK. The CDR3 has 16 residues. For the CDR3, the DNA is TGTGCCAGCAGCCATCCGTTAGCGGGGGGGCGGTATGAGCAGTTCTTC. As protein: CASSHPLAGGRYEQFF.

This chain joins TRBV30 and TRBJ2-6, with D perhaps TRBD1 (5 bases). The V end lost 2 bases, the J end lost 2 bases, and 7 bases lay between the germline ends. Germline lookup yields CDR1 GTSNPN and CDR2 SVGIG (reference sequence). CDR3 length: 14 residues. Here the CDR3 DNA reads TGTGCCTGGAGTTCAGGGACTGGGGCCAACGTCCTGACTTTC. Protein: CAWSSGTGANVLTF.

The chain links TRBV7-9 to TRBJ1-5; D is uncertain. Per germline, CDR1 SEHNR and CDR2 FQNEAQ (reference sequence). V gave up 1 base and J gave up 4 bases, with 5 bases separating them. The CDR3 contains 13 residues. CDR3 nucleotide sequence: TGTGCCAGCAGCTTAGATGGGAATCAGCCCCAGCATTTT. Its translation is CASSLDGNQPQHF.

The V gene is TRBV19, the J gene TRBJ2-3, with a possible D match to TRBD2 (5 bases). CDR1 is LNHDA and CDR2 is SQIVND in the germline V gene (reference sequence). The CDR3 length is 13 residues. The V end lost 5 bases, the J end lost 4 bases, and 10 bases lay between the germline ends. The CDR3 DNA sequence: TGTGCCAGTAGTGCCGGACTGGCAGATACGCAGTATTTT. Translated: CASSAGLADTQYF.

This clone came up a few times. The genes are TRBV9 and TRBJ2-2, with unresolved D. Trimming shortened V by 1 base and J by 7 bases, and 8 bases separated the two germline ends. This CDR3 has 13 residues. CDR1 SGDLS and CDR2 YYNGEE come from the germline V gene. The CDR3, as DNA: TGTGCCAGCAGCGTAAGGATAGACGGGGAGCTGTTTTTT. Protein: CASSVRIDGELFF.

This rearrangement joins TRBV7-9 to TRBJ2-3; 8 bases fit TRBD2. This CDR3 contains 16 residues. The germline V gene has CDR1 SEHNR and CDR2 FQNEAQ (reference sequence). The ends lost 2 bases at V and 0 bases at J; junction bases unmatched: 4. The chain's CDR3 is CASSLRGGSSTDTQYF. The CDR3 DNA follows: TGTGCCAGCAGCTTACGGGGGGGGTCTAGCACAGATACGCAGTATTTT.

The chain carries TRBV11-1 and TRBJ2-3; D may be TRBD2 (5 bases). Germline lookup yields CDR1 SGHAT and CDR2 FQDESV (reference sequence). CDR3 length: 13 residues. V gave up 5 bases and J gave up 5 bases, with 11 bases separating them. The CDR3 here is CASSGPEGDTQYF. The CDR3 bases are TGTGCCAGCAGCGGGCCCGAGGGAGATACGCAGTATTTT.

This clone was counted a few times. This chain links TRBV14 with TRBJ2-3; TRBD2 agrees at 8 bases. V lost 2 bases to trimming and J lost 10 bases; unmatched junction nucleotides: 8. The germline V gene encodes CDR1 SGHDN and CDR2 FVKESK. CDR3 length equals 14 residues. The CDR3 DNA follows: TGTGCCAGCAGCCAATCCGGGACTAGTTTTTCGCAGTATTTT. Its protein product is CASSQSGTSFSQYF.

The count of this clone is one. The chain carries TRBV9 and TRBJ1-1; D uncertain. Germline CDR1 is SGDLS and CDR2 is YYNGEE. The CDR3 contains 15 residues. V was shortened by 0 bases and J by 4 bases, with 13 bases between the two germline ends. CDR3 protein: CASSVGVTLGTEAFF. CDR3 DNA: TGTGCCAGCAGCGTAGGGGTGACCTTGGGCACTGAAGCTTTCTTT.

This rearrangement joins TRBV10-3 to TRBJ1-1, with D unresolved. Trimming cost V 0 bases and J 7 bases, with 6 bases left between them. The CDR3 is made up of 12 amino acids. Per the germline V gene, CDR1 is ENHRY and CDR2 is SYGVKD. The CDR3 DNA sequence: TGTGCCATCAGTGAGTCTTGGGATGAAGCTTTCTTT. It specifies CAISESWDEAFF.

The gene calls are TRBV7-8 and TRBJ2-3; 7 bases align to TRBD2. Germline CDR1 is SGHVS and CDR2 is FQNEAQ. After removal of 1 base from V and 0 bases from J, the junction contained 7 bases not matched to a gene. This CDR3 has 17 residues. CDR3: CASSLDARGTSTDTQYF. CDR3 coding DNA: TGTGCCAGCAGCTTAGATGCGCGGGGGACTAGCACAGATACGCAGTATTTT.

This chain connects TRBV5-1 to TRBJ2-3; 8 bases are shared with TRBD2. Trimming cost V 0 bases and J 5 bases; bases outside gene matches: 5. There are 15 residues in the CDR3. Germline CDR1 and CDR2: SGHRS and YFSETQ. The CDR3: CASSLVPAGVDTQYF. CDR3 nucleotide sequence: TGCGCCAGCAGCTTGGTCCCAGCGGGGGTAGATACGCAGTATTTT. The variable domain in full, with the rest retrieved from reference TRBV5-1 and TRBJ2-3, is KAGVTQTPRYLIKTRGQQVTLSCSPISGHRSVSWYQQTPGQGLQFLFEYFSETQRNKGNFPGRFSGRQFSNSRSEMNVSTLELGDSALYLCASSLVPAGVDTQYFGPGTRLTVL.

The V call is TRBV4-1, the J call TRBJ2-7, with 9 bases matching TRBD2. Per the germline V gene, CDR1 is MGHRA and CDR2 is YSYEKL. The CDR3 length is 15 residues. After removal of 5 bases from V and 3 bases from J, the junction contained 8 bases not matched to a gene. CDR3 residues: CASSYDASGIYEQYF. Here the CDR3 DNA reads TGCGCCAGCAGCTACGACGCTAGCGGGATCTACGAGCAGTACTTC.

The chain uses TRBV7-6 and TRBJ1-2; 10 nucleotides line up with TRBD1. Germline CDR1 is SGHVS and CDR2 is FNYEAQ. This CDR3 spans 13 amino acids. V dropped 3 bases and J dropped 8; count of bases not matched to a gene: 3. CDR3 coding DNA: TGTGCCAGCAGCTTCGGACAGGGGGAGGGCTACACCTTC. As protein: CASSFGQGEGYTF.

The CDR3 nucleotides read TGTGCCATCAGCCCCCGACGGGACACTAACCGCGGAGACTATGGCTACACCTTC. Encoded protein: CAISPRRDTNRGDYGYTF. The chain joins TRBV10-3 to TRBJ1-2; the D gene is possibly TRBD1 (6 bases). The V gene's germline CDR1 is ENHRY and CDR2 SYGVKD. Trimming cost V 6 bases and J 3 bases, with 26 bases left between them. The CDR3 loop spans 18 amino acids.

The genes are TRBV5-4 and TRBJ2-6, with TRBD1 matching 10 bases. Germline values: CDR1 SGHNT, CDR2 YYREEE (reference sequence). The trim removed 5 bases at V and 3 bases at J, leaving 11 bases unmatched. The CDR3 is 18 residues long. The CDR3 reads CASSSRDRGIGGANVLTF. CDR3 coding DNA: TGTGCCAGCAGTTCCCGGGACAGGGGAATAGGTGGGGCCAACGTCCTGACTTTC.

The chain employs TRBV6-6 and TRBJ2-7; D is undetermined. Germline V gives CDR1 MNHNY, CDR2 SVGAGI (reference sequence). This CDR3 comprises 13 residues. Trimming took off 5 bases at V and 3 bases at J, with 11 bases between the two ends. CDR3 region: CASSQDHFYEQYF. CDR3 sequence (DNA): TGTGCCAGCAGTCAGGACCATTTCTACGAGCAGTACTTC.

The chain uses TRBV7-9 and TRBJ2-7, with D possibly matching TRBD2 (6 bases). The CDR3 spans 12 residues. Trimming removed 5 bases from V and 5 bases from J, with 10 bases in between. Germline lookup yields CDR1 SEHNR and CDR2 FQNEAQ (reference sequence). The DNA for the CDR3 is TGTGCCAGCAGCCCGACTAGGAACGAGCAGTACTTC. Amino acids: CASSPTRNEQYF.

This chain joins TRBV18 and TRBJ1-5; 10 bases line up with TRBD1. The trim removed 4 bases at V and 10 bases at J, leaving 7 bases unmatched. This CDR3 region has 14 residues. Germline V gene lookup returns CDR1 KGHSH and CDR2 LQKENI. CDR3 nucleotide sequence: TGTGCCAGCTCACTTGACAGGGGGCGAAGTCCCCAGCATTTT. It translates to CASSLDRGRSPQHF.

CDR3 loop: CASSWGLAGGGGETQYF. The CDR3 region has the DNA TGTGCCAGCAGCTGGGGACTAGCGGGAGGAGGAGGGGAGACCCAGTACTTC. The J gene is TRBJ2-5, the V gene TRBV7-9; 15 nucleotides agree with TRBD2. With 4 bases clipped from V and 5 bases from J, the junction kept 8 bases outside the gene matches. The CDR3 length is 17 residues. Germline V gene data show CDR1 as SEHNR and CDR2 as FQNEAQ (reference sequence). Combining the CDR3 with reference TRBV7-9 and TRBJ2-5 gives the whole variable domain DTGVSQNPRHKITKRGQNVTFRCDPISEHNRLYWYRQTLGQGPEFLTYFQNEAQLEKSRLLSDRFSAERPKGSFSTLEIQRTEQGDSAMYLCASSWGLAGGGGETQYFGPGTRLLVL.

This clone was counted between two and nine times. The V and J genes are TRBV5-1 and TRBJ2-5; 7 nucleotides match TRBD2. V dropped 4 bases and J dropped 5; count of bases not matched to a gene: 8. Germline V gene data show CDR1 as SGHRS and CDR2 as YFSETQ. The CDR3 is 14 amino acids. The CDR3 DNA is TGCGCCAGCAGCCGGGACTACCCCCCCGAGACCCAGTACTTC. Amino acids: CASSRDYPPETQYF.

CDR3 sequence reads: CASRDRTGTNTEAFF. As DNA, the CDR3 is TGTGCCAGCAGGGACAGGACAGGGACGAACACTGAAGCTTTCTTT. The V and J genes are TRBV7-9 and TRBJ1-1; 8 nucleotides match TRBD1. Per germline, CDR1 SEHNR and CDR2 FQNEAQ (reference sequence). V lost 6 bases, J lost 1 base, and 7 bases stayed unmatched. The length of the CDR3 is 15 residues.

The V call is TRBV5-1, the J call TRBJ1-1; possibly TRBD1 for D (6 bases). In germline, CDR1 is SGHRS, CDR2 YFSETQ. The CDR3 contains 15 residues. Trimming took off 0 bases at V and 1 base at J, with 10 bases between the two ends. The DNA of the CDR3 is TGCGCCAGCAGCTTGGGTATGGGACAGAACACTGAAGCTTTCTTT. Translating it yields CASSLGMGQNTEAFF.

This clone appeared once. This rearrangement joins TRBV5-1 to TRBJ2-3, with 14 bases identical to TRBD2. Germline values: CDR1 SGHRS, CDR2 YFSETQ. The length of the CDR3 is 16 residues. With V trimmed by 4 bases and J by 6 bases, 7 bases remained unmatched. The CDR3 DNA reads TGCGCCAGCAGCAGGGGGACTAGCGGGAGTGGGGATACGCAGTATTTT. This translates into CASSRGTSGSGDTQYF.

The V gene is TRBV11-2, the J gene TRBJ1-1; D remains ambiguous. Germline V gene lookup returns CDR1 SGHAT and CDR2 FQNNGV. The ends were cut back, 5 bases at V and 4 bases at J, with 14 bases in the middle. CDR3 length: 14 amino acids. The DNA of the CDR3 is TGTGCCAGCAGCCTTCCCCAAAAGGGCACTGAAGCTTTCTTT. Translating gives CASSLPQKGTEAFF.

The V call is TRBV20-1, the J call TRBJ2-7; 8 bases fit TRBD1. Germline values: CDR1 DFQATT, CDR2 SNEGSKA (reference sequence). J gave up 5 bases and V 5 bases, and 2 bases lay outside the gene matches. The CDR3 is 11 amino acids. Here the CDR3 DNA reads TGCAGTGCTTGGGGACAGGACGAGCAGTACTTC. It codes for CSAWGQDEQYF.

The V gene is TRBV6-8, the J gene TRBJ1-2; possible D gene TRBD1, 5 bases. This CDR3 has 14 amino acids. Per germline, CDR1 MNHGY and CDR2 SAAAGT. V gave up 6 bases and J gave up 3 bases, with 14 bases separating them. The CDR3 loop reads CASRGGEGHYGYTF. The DNA of the CDR3 is TGTGCCAGCAGGGGGGGGGAGGGTCACTATGGCTACACCTTC.

The chain couples TRBV9 to TRBJ1-4, with 9 bases lining up with TRBD1. Trimming removed 3 bases from V and 7 bases from J; junction bases left unmatched: 4. Germline V gene sequence: CDR1 SGDLS, CDR2 YYNGEE. CDR3 length equals 14 residues. The CDR3 coding sequence is TGTGCCAGCAGCGCAGGACAGGGGAGTGAAAAACTGTTTTTT. Translating gives CASSAGQGSEKLFF.